This T cell receptor (beta chain) was obtained from a study of CD8 T cells in Susac syndrome. Findings of the study overall: Only a relatively small number of individuals were included in the TCR sequencing and HLA analysis.

After extraction with the RNeasy kit, about 0.5 to 1 ug of the RNA was reverse transcribed using random hexamers. Amplification of TCR beta CDR3 was carried out by immunoSEQ multiplex PCR, which covered 54 Vbeta and 13 Jbeta segments. TCRdb reprocessed the immunoSEQ multiplex PCR reads via MiXCR and lists one record per CDR3 protein. The repertoire holds some 110,000 distinct CDR3 sequences, with around 94% as singletons. Concerning this clonotype itself: The target antigen is unknown.

From germline, CDR1 is SNHLY and CDR2 FYNNEI. This CDR3 region has 16 residues. V was pared by 0 bases and J by 2 bases, with 13 bases between. The sequence derives from a human donor with multiple sclerosis. The sample taken for sequencing was CD4+ T cells from PBMCs. The V gene is TRBV2, the J gene TRBJ1-1, with D possibly matching TRBD1 (6 bases). The CDR3 spells CASSEALGGLNTEAFF. CDR3 nucleotide sequence: TGTGCCAGCAGTGAAGCGCTAGGGGGACTTAACACTGAAGCTTTCTTT.